This T cell receptor (beta chain) appears in the sequencing data of a study of cytomegalovirus exposure and HLA in healthy donors. This clone was picked up a small number of times. The PCR was carried out with 60 Vbeta primers and 13 Jbeta primers. The data were produced by immunoSEQ multiplex PCR, yet TCRdb's version contains in-frame clones alone and is incomplete. The repertoire includes about 82,000 clones, roughly 9.1% of them detected once, and about 25% sits in the top ten. This CDR3 comprises 14 residues. Trimming took 3 bases from V and 6 from J; bases not matched to a gene: 5. Germline lookup yields CDR1 SGHDT and CDR2 YYEEEE.

The sequence came from a man aged 60 to 75 in good health and CMV-seropositive. Sequencing was performed on PBMCs. The chain is built from TRBV5-6 and TRBJ2-1; the match to TRBD2 covers 8 bases. CDR3 sequence (DNA): TGTGCCAGCAGCTCCGAACTAGCGGCCAATGAGCAGTTCTTC. Protein: CASSSELAANEQFF.